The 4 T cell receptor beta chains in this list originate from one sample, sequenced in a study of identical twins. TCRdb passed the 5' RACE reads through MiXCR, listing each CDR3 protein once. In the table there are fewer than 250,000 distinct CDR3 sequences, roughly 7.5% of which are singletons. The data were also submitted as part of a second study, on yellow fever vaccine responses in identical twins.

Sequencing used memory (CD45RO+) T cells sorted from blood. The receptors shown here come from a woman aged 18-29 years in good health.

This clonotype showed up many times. This CDR3 is CASSLVDTQYF. CDR3 coding DNA: TGTGCCAGCAGTTTAGTGGATACGCAGTATTTT. The chain recombines TRBV12-3 or TRBV12-4 with TRBJ2-3; D is undetermined. V lost 1 base and J lost 6, with 2 bases in between. This CDR3 comprises 11 residues.

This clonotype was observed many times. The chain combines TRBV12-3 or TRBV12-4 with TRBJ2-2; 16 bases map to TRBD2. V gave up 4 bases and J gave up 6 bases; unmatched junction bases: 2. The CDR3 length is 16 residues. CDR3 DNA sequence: TGTGCCAGCAGTTCGGGACTAGCGGGAGGGCCCGGGGAGCTGTTTTTT. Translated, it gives CASSSGLAGGPGELFF.

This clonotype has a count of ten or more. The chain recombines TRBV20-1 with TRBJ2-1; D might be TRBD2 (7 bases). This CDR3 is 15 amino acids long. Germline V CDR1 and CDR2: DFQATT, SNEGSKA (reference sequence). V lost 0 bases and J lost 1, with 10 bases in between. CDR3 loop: CSARDEGGSYNEQFF. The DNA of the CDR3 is TGCAGTGCTAGAGATGAGGGGGGGTCCTACAATGAGCAGTTCTTC.

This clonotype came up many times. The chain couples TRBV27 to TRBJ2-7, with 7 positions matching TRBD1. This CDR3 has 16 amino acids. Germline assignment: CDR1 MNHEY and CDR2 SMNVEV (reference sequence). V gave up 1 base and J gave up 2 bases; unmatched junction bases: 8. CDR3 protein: CASSLFGTAFPYEQYF. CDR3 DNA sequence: TGTGCCAGCAGTTTATTTGGGACAGCGTTTCCCTACGAGCAGTACTTC.